The sequence of this TCR beta chain was determined in a study of identical twins (TCRdb year 2016). Broadly, across the study: To test whether fetal clonotypes persist, the study used deep sequencing on TCR alpha and beta repertoires from monozygotic twins, unrelated adults of various ages, and cord blood. To rule out contamination, the twin experiments were replicated at different times with different library preparation protocols.

This clonotype was seen more than once but under ten times. Its specific antigen is unknown. Per-base qualities were not stored, and no clone one base away is much larger. Trimming at the junction amounts to 4 bases on V and 3 bases on J, and the germline ends lie 9 bases apart. From cysteine to phenylalanine, the CDR3 is 13 amino acids long. Just CDR3 DNA is preserved here, 39 bases in frame from base 1. Reading the germline V gene gives CDR1 MRHNA and CDR2 SNTAGT. General study outcomes and caveats: Compared with coincidental sharing between unrelated individuals, out-of-frame TCR alpha sequences shared between twins showed an excess of sequences with low generation probability. Fewer insertions were carried by abundant cord blood beta clonotypes; a weaker similar trend was observed in young adult naive repertoires, while no such trend was observed in memory repertoires. Excess twin sharing in beta out-of-frame sequences was weaker because fewer shared sequences lowered the signal-to-noise ratio. In monozygotic twins, out-of-frame TCR alpha sharing was systematically underestimated by recombination models, although the models agreed with sharing between unrelated individuals. Conclusions relied on cross-sectional statistical analysis, since the same donors could not be followed over many years. Zero-insertion analyses could be partly confounded by invariant T cells such as MAIT and iNKT, though diverse VJ usage argued against such confounding for most clonotypes.

Only healthy Caucasian donors were included. The twin cohort consisted of three pairs of female monozygotic twins, all aged roughly 18 to 29 years. Peripheral blood mononuclear cells were the source from which RNA for the TCR libraries was isolated. Libraries were made using 5' RACE. Sequenced on an Illumina HiSeq 2000. Template switching introduced a universal primer binding site; the final cDNA contained a unique molecular identifier, enabling accurate counting of TCR cDNA molecules. Specific primers in the conserved constant-segment region were used to synthesize first-strand cDNA for TCR alpha and beta chains. To control for contamination, every cDNA library carried two barcodes: a SMART-Mk sample barcode plus Illumina barcodes. TruSeq adapter sequences, together with Illumina sample barcodes, were added in two successive PCR steps. The TCR alpha and beta cDNA libraries were sequenced on the Illumina HiSeq platform using custom primers. In the authors' own workflow: MiGEC processed the raw reads to extract unique molecular identifiers, while MiXCR was used to determine the CDR3 positions. Recombination models were inferred per individual with the repgenHMM and IGoR tools using an EM algorithm. The tcR package in R was used for shared clonotype analysis, with sharing normalized by the product of cloneset sizes. Out-of-frame nonproductive sequences were analyzed to study raw recombination free of thymic and clonal selection effects. The public sequencing data were trimmed at Q25 with fastp and processed into clonotypes with MiXCR by TCRdb, which kept only in-frame beta chains. When rows share a CDR3 protein, they turn into one entry using the most common DNA and genes. The V and J calls shown here were made by TCRdb, not taken from the authors' results. Within this sample are some 660,000 distinct CDR3 sequences, with over 8.5% of them counted one time only. The ten biggest clones cover 0.85% to 1% of the sample.

This same sample was also part of a study on yellow fever vaccine responses in identical twins. The second paper states: According to the authors, in identical twins the way T cells responded to vaccination appeared partly convergent and partly personalized. Focusing on identical twins, the study followed the T cell clones that responded to the vaccine, and did so with precision.

Sequenced material: PBMCs. This sequence originates from a woman between 18 and 30 years old in good health. The sequence links TRBV6-4 to TRBJ1-1; the D gene cannot be resolved reliably. The DNA sequence is as follows: TGTGCCAGCAGTGCCCATCGGGACACTGAAGCTTTCTTT. Translated, this gives CASSAHRDTEAFF.